Sequencing of this T cell receptor beta chain was carried out in a study of blood T cells in healthy people across ages. This clonotype was counted only a few times. The V and J ends lost 0 bases and 2 bases, in that order; junction bases with no gene match: 4. CDR1 is SGDLS and CDR2 is YYNGEE in the germline V gene. The CDR3 covers 16 residues. No fewer than 5.5 micrograms of total RNA were isolated from every sample. A second PCR of roughly 6 to 12 cycles used a sample-barcoded 5' primer and a J-beta primer mix. From the 5' RACE reads, TCRdb called clonotypes with MiXCR, one entry per CDR3 protein. The table lists hundreds of thousands of distinct CDR3 sequences, more than 20% of them singletons.

The sample comprised blood. This receptor was obtained from a man between 70 and 80 years old in good health. This chain uses TRBV9 with TRBJ2-5, with TRBD2 identical over 10 bases. CDR3 region: CASSVDSGRLQETQYF. The CDR3 DNA is TGTGCCAGCAGCGTAGATAGCGGGAGGTTGCAAGAGACCCAGTACTTC.